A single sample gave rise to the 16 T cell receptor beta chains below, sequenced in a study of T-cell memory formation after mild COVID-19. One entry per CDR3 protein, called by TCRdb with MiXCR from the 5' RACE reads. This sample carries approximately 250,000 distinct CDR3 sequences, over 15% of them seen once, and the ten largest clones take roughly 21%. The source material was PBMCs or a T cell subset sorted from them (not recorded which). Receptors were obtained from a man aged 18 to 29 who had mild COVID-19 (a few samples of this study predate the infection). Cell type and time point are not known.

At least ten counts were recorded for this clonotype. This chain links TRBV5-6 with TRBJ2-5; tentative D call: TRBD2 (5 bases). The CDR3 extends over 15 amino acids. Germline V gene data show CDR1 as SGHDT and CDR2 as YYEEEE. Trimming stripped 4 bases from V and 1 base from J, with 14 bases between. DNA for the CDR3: TGTGCCAGCAGCCGGCCGGGGATATCCCAAGAGACCCAGTACTTC. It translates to CASSRPGISQETQYF.

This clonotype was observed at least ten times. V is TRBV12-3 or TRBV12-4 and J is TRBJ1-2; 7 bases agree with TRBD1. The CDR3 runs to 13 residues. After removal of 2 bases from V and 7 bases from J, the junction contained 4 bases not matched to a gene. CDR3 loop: CASSLWDSGGYTF. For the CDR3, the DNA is TGTGCCAGCAGTTTATGGGACAGCGGTGGCTACACCTTC.

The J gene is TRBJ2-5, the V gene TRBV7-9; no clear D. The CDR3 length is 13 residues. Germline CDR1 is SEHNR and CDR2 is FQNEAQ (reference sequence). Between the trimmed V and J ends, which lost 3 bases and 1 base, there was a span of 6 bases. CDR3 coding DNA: TGTGCCAGCAGCTTCAATCGCCAAGAGACCCAGTACTTC. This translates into CASSFNRQETQYF.

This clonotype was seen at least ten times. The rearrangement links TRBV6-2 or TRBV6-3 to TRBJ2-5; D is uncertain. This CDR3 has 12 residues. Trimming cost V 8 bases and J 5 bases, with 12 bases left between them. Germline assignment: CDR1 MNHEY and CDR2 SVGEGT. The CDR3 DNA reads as TGTGCCAGCGCCGCATCGGAGGAGACCCAGTACTTC. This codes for CASAASEETQYF.

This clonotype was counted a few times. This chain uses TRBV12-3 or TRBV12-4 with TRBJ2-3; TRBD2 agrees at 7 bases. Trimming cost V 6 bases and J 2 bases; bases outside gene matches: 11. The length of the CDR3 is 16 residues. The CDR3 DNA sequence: TGTGCCAGCAGACACAGCGGGGAAAGACCCACAGATACGCAGTATTTT. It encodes CASRHSGERPTDTQYF.

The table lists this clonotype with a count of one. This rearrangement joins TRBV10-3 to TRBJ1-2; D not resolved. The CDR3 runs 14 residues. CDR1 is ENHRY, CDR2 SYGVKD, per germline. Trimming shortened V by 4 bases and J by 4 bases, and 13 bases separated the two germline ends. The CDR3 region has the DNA TGTGCCATCAGTGGATTAAATGAGGGCTATGGCTACACCTTC. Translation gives CAISGLNEGYGYTF.

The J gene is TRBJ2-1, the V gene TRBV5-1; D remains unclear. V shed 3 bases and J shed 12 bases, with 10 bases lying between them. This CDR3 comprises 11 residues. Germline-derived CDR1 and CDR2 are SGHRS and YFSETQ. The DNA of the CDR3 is TGCGCCAGCAGCTCACTATACGCGCAGTTCTTC. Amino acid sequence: CASSSLYAQFF. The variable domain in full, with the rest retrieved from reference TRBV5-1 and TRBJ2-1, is KAGVTQTPRYLIKTRGQQVTLSCSPISGHRSVSWYQQTPGQGLQFLFEYFSETQRNKGNFPGRFSGRQFSNSRSEMNVSTLELGDSALYLCASSSLYAQFFGPGTRLTVL.

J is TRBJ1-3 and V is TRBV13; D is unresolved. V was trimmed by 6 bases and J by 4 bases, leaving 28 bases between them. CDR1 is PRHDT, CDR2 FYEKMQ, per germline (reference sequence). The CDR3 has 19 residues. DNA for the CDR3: TGTGCCAGCAGTATCGTCGACTGGCTTAAAGAGCGAGACGGAAACACCATATATTTT. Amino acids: CASSIVDWLKERDGNTIYF. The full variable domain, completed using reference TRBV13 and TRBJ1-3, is AAGVIQSPRHLIKEKRETATLKCYPIPRHDTVYWYQQGPGQDPQFLISFYEKMQSDKGSIPDRFSAQQFSDYHSELNMSSLELGDSALYFCASSIVDWLKERDGNTIYFGEGSWLTVV.

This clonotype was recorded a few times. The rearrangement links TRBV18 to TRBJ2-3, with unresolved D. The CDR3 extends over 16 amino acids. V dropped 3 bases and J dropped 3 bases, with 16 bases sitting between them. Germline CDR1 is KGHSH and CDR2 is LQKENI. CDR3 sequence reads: CASSPQGVSGTDTQYF. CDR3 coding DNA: TGTGCCAGCTCACCGCAAGGCGTAAGTGGAACAGATACGCAGTATTTT.

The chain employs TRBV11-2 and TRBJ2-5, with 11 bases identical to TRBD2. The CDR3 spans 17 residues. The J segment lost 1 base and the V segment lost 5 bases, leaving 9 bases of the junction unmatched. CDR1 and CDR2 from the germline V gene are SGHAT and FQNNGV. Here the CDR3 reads CASSPGTSGELQETQYF. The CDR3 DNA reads TGTGCCAGCAGCCCAGGGACTAGCGGAGAACTCCAAGAGACCCAGTACTTC.

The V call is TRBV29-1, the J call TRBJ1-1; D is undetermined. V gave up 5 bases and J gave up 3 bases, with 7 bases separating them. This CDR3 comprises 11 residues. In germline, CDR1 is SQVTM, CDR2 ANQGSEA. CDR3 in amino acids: CSVRRDTEAFF. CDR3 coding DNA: TGCAGCGTTCGCAGAGACACTGAAGCTTTCTTT. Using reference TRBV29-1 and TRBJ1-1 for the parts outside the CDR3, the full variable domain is SAVISQKPSRDICQRGTSLTIQCQVDSQVTMMFWYRQQPGQSLTLIATANQGSEATYESGFVIDKFPISRPNLTFSTLTVSNMSPEDSSIYLCSVRRDTEAFFGQGTRLTVV.

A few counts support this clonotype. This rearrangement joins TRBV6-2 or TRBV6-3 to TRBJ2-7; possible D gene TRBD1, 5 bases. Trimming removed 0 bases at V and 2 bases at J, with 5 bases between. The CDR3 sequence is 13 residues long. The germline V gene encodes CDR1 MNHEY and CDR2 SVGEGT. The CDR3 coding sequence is TGTGCCAGCAGTTACTCGGGGCCCTACGAGCAGTACGTC. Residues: CASSYSGPYEQYV.

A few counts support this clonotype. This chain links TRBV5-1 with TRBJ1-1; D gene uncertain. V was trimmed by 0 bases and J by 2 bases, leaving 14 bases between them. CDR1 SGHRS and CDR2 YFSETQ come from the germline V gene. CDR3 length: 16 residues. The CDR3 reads CASSLARDGGNTEAFF. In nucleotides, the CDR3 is TGCGCCAGCAGCTTGGCGCGGGATGGCGGTAACACTGAAGCTTTCTTT. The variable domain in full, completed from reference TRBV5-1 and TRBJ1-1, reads KAGVTQTPRYLIKTRGQQVTLSCSPISGHRSVSWYQQTPGQGLQFLFEYFSETQRNKGNFPGRFSGRQFSNSRSEMNVSTLELGDSALYLCASSLARDGGNTEAFFGQGTRLTVV.

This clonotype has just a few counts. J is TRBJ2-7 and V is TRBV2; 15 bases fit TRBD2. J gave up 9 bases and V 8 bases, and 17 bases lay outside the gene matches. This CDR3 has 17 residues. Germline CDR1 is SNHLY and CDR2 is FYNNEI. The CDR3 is CASLSEDPGLAGGLQYF. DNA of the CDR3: TGTGCCAGCTTGTCGGAAGACCCCGGACTAGCGGGGGGGCTGCAGTACTTC.

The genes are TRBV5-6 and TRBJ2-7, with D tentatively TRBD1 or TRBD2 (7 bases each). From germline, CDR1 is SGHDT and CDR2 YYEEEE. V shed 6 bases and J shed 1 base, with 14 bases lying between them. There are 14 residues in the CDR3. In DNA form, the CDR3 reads TGTGCCAGCACGCGCCAGGGGGGGTCCTACGAGCAGTACGTC. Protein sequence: CASTRQGGSYEQYV.

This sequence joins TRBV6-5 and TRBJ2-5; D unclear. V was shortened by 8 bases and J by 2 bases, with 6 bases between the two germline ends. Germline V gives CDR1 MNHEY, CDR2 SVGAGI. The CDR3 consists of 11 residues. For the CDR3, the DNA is TGTGCCAGCGGCGTTCAAGAGACCCAGTACTTC. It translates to CASGVQETQYF.